This T cell receptor beta chain was documented in a study of HIV-infected patients and healthy controls. General observations from the study: CMV-associated CDR3s mostly grew nonsignificantly during therapy, while HIV-associated CDR3s declined significantly. HIV-infected patients shared fewer CDR3 sequences between individuals than healthy controls.

This clonotype ranks as medium-sized. Its antigen is unknown. All unsorted peripheral T cells were captured because whole blood was used without fractionation. cDNA was made from approximately 0.55 ug RNA using alpha and beta constant primers. Alpha and beta chain libraries were made separately by chain-specific third strand synthesis with multiplexing indices. Each cDNA molecule was barcoded, and a single primer pair amplified each chain. TCRdb independently ran MiXCR on the 5' RACE reads; one entry per CDR3 protein. The sample shows about 15,000 distinct CDR3 sequences, roughly 7.6% of them seen only once. The sample taken for sequencing was blood. This sequence was found in an adult in good health.

As DNA, the CDR3 is TGTGCCATCAGTGAACAGGTTGGCTACGAGCAGTACTTC. It yields the protein CAISEQVGYEQYF. This chain links TRBV10-3 with TRBJ2-7; possibly TRBD1 for D (5 bases). The germline gives CDR1 ENHRY, CDR2 SYGVKD. The CDR3 totals 13 residues. Between the trimmed V and J ends, which lost 3 bases and 3 bases, there was a span of 9 bases.